The 32 T cell receptor beta chains in this list originate from one sample, sequenced in a study of T cell repertoires in ileal Crohn's disease (dated by TCRdb to about 2019). The receptor library was made with the immunoSEQ multiplex PCR assay. TCRdb obtained this table from immuneACCESS and retained in-frame rearrangements with V and J assigned. These tables miss some clones; where compared with another copy, unresolved V genes account for less than half of the shortfall, and the remainder is unexplained. The sample includes about 1,400 clones, with roughly 80% observed a single time. Roughly 13% of the sample is taken by the ten largest. Material: ileal tissue. The receptors derive from an adult with Crohn's disease.

V and J are TRBV6-1 and TRBJ1-2; D perhaps matches TRBD1 (6 bases). Germline values: CDR1 MNHNS, CDR2 SASEGT. This CDR3 comprises 17 residues. V dropped 0 bases and J dropped 2 bases, with 16 bases sitting between them. In DNA form, the CDR3 reads TGTGCCAGCAGTGAAGCATGGGGGGGCGCATCCAACTATGGCTACACCTTC. This gives the protein CASSEAWGGASNYGYTF.

The gene calls are TRBV18 and TRBJ2-7; 9 bases fit TRBD1. The ends lost 0 bases at V and 7 bases at J; junction bases unmatched: 13. Per the germline V gene, CDR1 is KGHSH and CDR2 is LQKENI. The CDR3 contains 17 residues. Here the CDR3 reads CASSPPTGGGPREEQYF. The CDR3 region has the DNA TGTGCCAGCTCACCACCGACAGGGGGGGGACCCCGGGAAGAGCAGTACTTC.

The chain joins TRBV9 to TRBJ2-5, with D uncertain. The germline V gene has CDR1 SGDLS and CDR2 YYNGEE. The ends were cut back, 0 bases at V and 5 bases at J, with 17 bases in the middle. This CDR3 has 16 amino acids. DNA of the CDR3: TGTGCCAGCAGCGTAGAGGCAGGCATTAGAAGGGAGACCCAGTACTTC. It yields the protein CASSVEAGIRRETQYF.

The chain links TRBV5-4 to TRBJ2-7, with 11 positions matching TRBD2. The germline V gene has CDR1 SGHNT and CDR2 YYREEE (reference sequence). Trimming took 4 bases from V and 5 from J; bases not matched to a gene: 11. The CDR3 consists of 16 residues. Here the CDR3 DNA reads TGTGCCAGCAGCCAAATACTAGCGGGAGTCATCAACGAGCAGTACTTC. Translating it yields CASSQILAGVINEQYF.

The chain employs TRBV29-1 and TRBJ2-1, with 7 bases aligning to TRBD1. Germline lookup yields CDR1 SQVTM and CDR2 ANQGSEA. The CDR3 consists of 11 residues. The V segment lost 5 bases and the J segment 10 bases; nucleotides outside the gene matches: 5. CDR3 region: CSVHRGMEQFF. DNA for the CDR3: TGCAGCGTTCACAGGGGAATGGAGCAGTTCTTC.

This clone has a single count. This chain connects TRBV6-5 to TRBJ1-4, with no clear D. The V end lost 2 bases, the J end lost 0 bases, and 7 bases lay between the germline ends. CDR3 length: 15 amino acids. Germline V CDR1 and CDR2: MNHEY, SVGAGI. The CDR3 spells CASSYDSTTNEKLFF. CDR3 nucleotides: TGTGCCAGCAGTTACGATAGTACAACTAATGAAAAACTGTTTTTT.

This clone appeared a single time. The CDR3 nucleotides are TGTGCCAGCAGCCAACGTGGAGTAGCGGGGCACACCGGGGAGCTGTTTTTT. Translation: CASSQRGVAGHTGELFF. The chain employs TRBV14 and TRBJ2-2; TRBD2 matches at 8 bases. This CDR3 contains 17 residues. The germline CDR1 and CDR2 sequences are SGHDN and FVKESK. Trimming took 2 bases from V and 3 from J; bases not matched to a gene: 8. Combining the CDR3 with reference TRBV14 and TRBJ2-2 gives the whole variable domain EAGVTQFPSHSVIEKGQTVTLRCDPISGHDNLYWYRRVMGKEIKFLLHFVKESKQDESGMPNNRFLAERTGGTYSTLKVQPAELEDSGVYFCASSQRGVAGHTGELFFGEGSRLTVL.

This clone qualifies as hyperexpanded. The rearrangement uses TRBV7-6 and TRBJ2-7, with 11 bases matching TRBD1. Germline lookup yields CDR1 SGHVS and CDR2 FNYEAQ. V was clipped by 5 bases and J by 3 bases; unmatched bases: 6. The CDR3 totals 15 residues. The CDR3 here is CASSPGTGGNYEQYF. The CDR3, as DNA: TGTGCCAGCAGCCCCGGGACAGGGGGTAACTACGAGCAGTACTTC.

The chain uses TRBV4-3 and TRBJ2-6; 9 bases fit TRBD1. Germline V gene lookup returns CDR1 LGHNA and CDR2 YSLEER. J was trimmed by 0 bases and V by 2 bases; bases with no gene match: 11. This CDR3 spans 20 amino acids. The CDR3 coding sequence is TGCGCCAGCAGCCAAAATCCCCCGGGACAGGGCCTCTCTGGGGCCAACGTCCTGACTTTC. It is translated as CASSQNPPGQGLSGANVLTF.

The chain recombines TRBV5-6 with TRBJ2-5; 8 nucleotides line up with TRBD1. The junction had 3 bases not matched to a gene; V was cut back by 3 bases and J by 2 bases. The CDR3 is 14 residues long. The germline V gene has CDR1 SGHDT and CDR2 YYEEEE. The CDR3 loop reads CASSSGQAQETQYF. The CDR3 DNA is TGTGCCAGCAGCTCGGGACAGGCTCAAGAGACCCAGTACTTC.

The table lists this clone with a count of one. V gene TRBV19 combines with J gene TRBJ2-1, with a weak D call TRBD1 (6 bases). V lost 3 bases to trimming and J lost 9 bases, with 9 bases between them. This CDR3 has 12 amino acids. CDR1 is LNHDA, CDR2 SQIVND, per germline (reference sequence). DNA of the CDR3: TGTGCCAGTAGTATCCTCAGGGGTGAGCAGTTCTTC. It encodes CASSILRGEQFF. The variable domain in full, completed from reference TRBV19 and TRBJ2-1, reads DGGITQSPKYLFRKEGQNVTLSCEQNLNHDAMYWYRQDPGQGLRLIYYSQIVNDFQKGDIAEGYSVSREKKESFPLTVTSAQKNPTAFYLCASSILRGEQFFGPGTRLTVL.

There are a few counts of this clone. The same CDR3 can be traced to other DNA sequences in this sample. The chain employs TRBV27 and TRBJ2-1; 10 nucleotides agree with TRBD2. V lost 5 bases, J lost 4 bases, and 5 bases stayed unmatched. The CDR3 runs 15 residues. Germline values: CDR1 MNHEY, CDR2 SMNVEV (reference sequence). In DNA form, the CDR3 reads TGTGCCAGCAGTCTCGAGCGGGAGGGATACAATGAGCAGTTCTTC. Translating gives CASSLEREGYNEQFF.

This clone was counted once. The chain employs TRBV6-6 and TRBJ1-1, with 11 positions matching TRBD1. CDR3 size: 15 residues. Germline lookup yields CDR1 MNHNY and CDR2 SVGAGI (reference sequence). Losses at the gene ends were 6 bases for V and 0 bases for J; bases not matched to a gene: 3. CDR3 nucleotides: TGTGCCAGCAGCGGGACAGGGGGGATGAACACTGAAGCTTTCTTT. Translated: CASSGTGGMNTEAFF.

This chain joins TRBV12-5 and TRBJ2-5; TRBD1 might be the D (6 bases). CDR1 and CDR2 from the germline V gene are LGHNT and FRNRAP. The CDR3 runs to 12 residues. V was shortened by 6 bases and J by 8 bases, with 13 bases between the two germline ends. This CDR3 is CASGRGPETQYF. The CDR3 bases are TGTGCTAGTGGCAGGGGCCCTGAAACCCAGTACTTC.

This clone was observed once. The chain carries TRBV14 and TRBJ2-5; D may be TRBD1 (5 bases). The J call may not be correct, given that the DNA end is closer to TRBJ2-7. The germline gives CDR1 SGHDN, CDR2 FVKESK. This CDR3 has 16 residues. CDR3: CASSRRVLPGIYEQYF. CDR3 nucleotides: TGTGCCAGCAGCCGTCGCGTACTTCCAGGGATCTACGAGCAGTACTTC.

The sample holds one count of this clone. The chain joins TRBV18 to TRBJ2-1; 11 bases agree with TRBD2. CDR3 length equals 18 residues. The germline V gene has CDR1 KGHSH and CDR2 LQKENI. Trimming took 1 base from V and 4 from J; bases not matched to a gene: 9. The CDR3 DNA sequence: TGTGCCAGCTCACCACGCAGCCTAGCGGGAGGAAAATACAATGAGCAGTTCTTC. The encoded protein is CASSPRSLAGGKYNEQFF.

The chain links TRBV10-3 to TRBJ1-2, with a possible D match to TRBD1 (6 bases). With 7 bases removed from V and 4 bases from J, the gap between germline ends came to 16 bases. This CDR3 has 14 amino acids. Looked up from germline, CDR1 is ENHRY and CDR2 is SYGVKD. CDR3 sequence reads: CAITDGGRSYGYTF. The CDR3 DNA follows: TGTGCCATCACAGACGGGGGGCGGAGCTATGGCTACACCTTC.

The chain links TRBV6-1 to TRBJ2-7, with D tentatively TRBD1 (6 bases). This CDR3 is built from 12 residues. Trimming shortened V by 0 bases and J by 9 bases, and 9 bases separated the two germline ends. Per germline, CDR1 MNHNS and CDR2 SASEGT. CDR3 nucleotides: TGTGCCAGCAGTGAAGCATTAGGGGGGCAGTACTTC. It codes for CASSEALGGQYF.

This sequence joins TRBV12-5 and TRBJ2-3; TRBD2 matches at 11 bases. V was pared by 5 bases and J by 0 bases, with 4 bases of the junction left unmatched. This CDR3 comprises 16 residues. Germline lookup yields CDR1 LGHNT and CDR2 FRNRAP. The CDR3 loop reads CASGNLAGGSTDTQYF. CDR3 nucleotides: TGTGCTAGTGGTAACCTAGCGGGGGGAAGCACAGATACGCAGTATTTT.

This clone has just one count. The chain is built from TRBV11-2 and TRBJ2-7, with D tentatively TRBD2 (6 bases). This CDR3 contains 19 residues. The germline V gene has CDR1 SGHAT and CDR2 FQNNGV. V lost 0 bases, J lost 3 bases, and 24 bases lay in between. In nucleotides, the CDR3 is TGTGCCAGCAGCTTAGATGGAGGGGCAGGGCGGAGTTATAACTACGAGCAGTACTTC. It is translated as CASSLDGGAGRSYNYEQYF.

V is TRBV7-9 and J is TRBJ2-1; no definite D call. V was trimmed by 4 bases and J by 2 bases, leaving 9 bases between them. The CDR3 has 14 amino acids. Germline V gene data show CDR1 as SEHNR and CDR2 as FQNEAQ (reference sequence). The CDR3 bases are TGTGCCAGCAGCTACGTGGCCCCCTACAATGAGCAGTTCTTC. Its translation: CASSYVAPYNEQFF.

The chain combines TRBV6-6 with TRBJ2-1; 7 positions match TRBD2. Germline trimming cut 2 bases from V and 1 base from J; bases unmatched to any gene: 5. This CDR3 has 16 amino acids. Germline-derived CDR1 and CDR2 are MNHNY and SVGAGI (reference sequence). CDR3 loop: CASSYGRGLSYNEQFF. For the CDR3, the DNA is TGTGCCAGCAGTTACGGGAGGGGCCTATCCTACAATGAGCAGTTCTTC.

This clone was counted between two and nine times. V and J are TRBV7-3 and TRBJ2-7, with 7 bases fitting TRBD2. V lost 2 bases and J lost 4; bases outside the gene matches: 11. The length of the CDR3 is 16 residues. Germline CDR1 is SGHTA and CDR2 is FQGTGA. The CDR3 DNA sequence: TGTGCCAGCAGCTTAGGGCGGGCGGGAGAGGGATACGAGCAGTACTTC. This translates into CASSLGRAGEGYEQYF.

The rearrangement joins TRBV6-6 to TRBJ2-5; 16 bases map to TRBD2. This CDR3 comprises 16 residues. V was clipped by 6 bases and J by 4 bases; unmatched bases: 5. Germline V lookup: CDR1 MNHNY, CDR2 SVGAGI (reference sequence). CDR3 DNA: TGTGCCAGCAGACCAGGGACTAGCGGGGGGGGAGAGACCCAGTACTTC. Protein product: CASRPGTSGGGETQYF.

The V and J genes are TRBV7-2 and TRBJ1-4, with D possibly matching TRBD1 (5 bases). The V end lost 5 bases, the J end lost 5 bases, and 12 bases lay between the germline ends. CDR3 length: 14 amino acids. Germline V gene sequence: CDR1 SGHTA, CDR2 FQGNSA. Written as DNA, the CDR3 is TGTGCCAGCAGCCGACAGCATTCCAATGAAAAACTGTTTTTT. It yields the protein CASSRQHSNEKLFF. Full variable domain (outside the CDR3, taken from reference TRBV7-2 and TRBJ1-4): GAGVSQSPSNKVTEKGKDVELRCDPISGHTALYWYRQSLGQGLEFLIYFQGNSAPDKSGLPSDRFSAERTGGSVSTLTIQRTQQEDSAVYLCASSRQHSNEKLFFGSGTQLSVL.

Only one count was recorded for this clone. The chain recombines TRBV10-3 with TRBJ1-1; 8 nucleotides align to TRBD1. Trimming at V came to 3 bases and at J to 1 base, leaving 7 bases not matched to a gene. Germline V gene sequence: CDR1 ENHRY, CDR2 SYGVKD. The CDR3 extends over 16 amino acids. In nucleotides, the CDR3 is TGTGCCATCAGTGATTCGACAGGGGCGAGGAACACTGAAGCTTTCTTT. This codes for CAISDSTGARNTEAFF.

About this clone: Additional DNA sequences in this sample encode the identical CDR3. V and J are TRBV7-9 and TRBJ2-5; tentatively, D is TRBD2 (5 bases). This CDR3 comprises 11 residues. Trimming stripped 5 bases from V and 11 bases from J, with 12 bases between. CDR1 is SEHNR, CDR2 FQNEAQ, per germline (reference sequence). The CDR3 DNA reads as TGTGCCAGCAGCGCCGGACTGCAACAGTACTTC. Its protein product is CASSAGLQQYF.

The J gene is TRBJ2-5, the V gene TRBV19; the match to TRBD2 covers 7 bases. The J segment lost 3 bases and the V segment lost 1 base, leaving 2 bases of the junction unmatched. CDR3 length: 14 amino acids. Germline-derived CDR1 and CDR2 are LNHDA and SQIVND (reference sequence). In DNA, the CDR3 is TGTGCCAGTAGTATAGGGGGGGGGAAAGAGACCCAGTACTTC. It translates to CASSIGGGKETQYF.

The chain recombines TRBV5-1 with TRBJ1-2, with D perhaps matching TRBD1 (5 bases). Germline V lookup: CDR1 SGHRS, CDR2 YFSETQ. The ends were cut back, 3 bases at V and 4 bases at J, with 16 bases in the middle. The CDR3 is 15 residues long. In DNA, the CDR3 is TGCGCCAGCAGCTGGACGGGGGGTTTTGGCTATGGCTACACCTTC. This sequence encodes CASSWTGGFGYGYTF.

The chain couples TRBV4-1 to TRBJ2-7, with TRBD1 matching over 7 bases. V lost 4 bases to trimming and J lost 2 bases; unmatched junction nucleotides: 11. There are 16 residues in the CDR3. CDR1 is MGHRA, CDR2 YSYEKL, per germline. For the CDR3, the DNA is TGCGCCAGCAGCCGAGCGCGATCACAGGGGACCTACGAGCAGTACTTC. Encoded protein: CASSRARSQGTYEQYF.

V usage is TRBV6-1 and J usage is TRBJ2-3, with 8 bases lining up with TRBD2. V lost 11 bases and J lost 3; bases outside the gene matches: 10. This CDR3 region has 14 residues. Germline-derived CDR1 and CDR2 are MNHNS and SASEGT. Written as DNA, the CDR3 is TGTGCCGGCCGGGGGGGCCCGTTAACAGATACGCAGTATTTT. Its translation is CAGRGGPLTDTQYF.

The chain links TRBV2 to TRBJ2-7; TRBD1 matches 8 bases. Trimming removed 4 bases from V and 7 bases from J; junction bases left unmatched: 12. CDR3 length equals 15 residues. The germline V gene has CDR1 SNHLY and CDR2 FYNNEI. The CDR3 DNA is TGTGCCAGCAGTGCCGATCAGGGGGCGCTTGGTGAGCAGTACTTC. Translation: CASSADQGALGEQYF.